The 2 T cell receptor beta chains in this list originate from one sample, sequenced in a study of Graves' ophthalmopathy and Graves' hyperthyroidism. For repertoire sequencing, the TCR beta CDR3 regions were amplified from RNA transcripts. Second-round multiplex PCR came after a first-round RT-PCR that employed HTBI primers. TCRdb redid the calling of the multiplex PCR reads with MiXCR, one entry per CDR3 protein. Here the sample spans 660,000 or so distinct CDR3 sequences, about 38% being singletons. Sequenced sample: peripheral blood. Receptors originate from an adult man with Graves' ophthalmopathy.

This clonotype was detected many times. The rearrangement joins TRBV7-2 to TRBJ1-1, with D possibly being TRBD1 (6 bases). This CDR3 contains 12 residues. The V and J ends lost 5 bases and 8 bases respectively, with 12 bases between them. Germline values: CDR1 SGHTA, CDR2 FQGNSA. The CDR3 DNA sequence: TGTGCCAGCAGCCGACAGGCCCCAGAAGCTTTCTTT. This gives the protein CASSRQAPEAFF.

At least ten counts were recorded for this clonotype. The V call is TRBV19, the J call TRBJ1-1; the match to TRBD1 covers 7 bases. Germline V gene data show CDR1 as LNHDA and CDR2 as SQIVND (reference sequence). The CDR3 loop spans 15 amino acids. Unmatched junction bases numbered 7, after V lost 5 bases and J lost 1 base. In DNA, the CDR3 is TGTGCCAGTAGTCATAGACAGGGTTGGAACACTGAAGCTTTCTTT. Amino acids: CASSHRQGWNTEAFF.